The T cell receptor (gamma chain) described here comes from a study of Vδ1+ human thymocytes. This CDR3 has 12 amino acids. Germline CDR1 EGSNGY, CDR2 YDSYNSKV. Unmatched junction bases numbered 4, after V lost 0 bases and J lost 8 bases. After alphabeta T cell depletion, CD3+ Vdelta1+ Vdelta2- thymocytes were sorted. This clone has ten or more counts. Its antigen is undetermined. A read error may explain this, as a much larger clone is one base away. Other DNA sequences in this sample translate to the same CDR3. Study results and limitations: Unlike peripheral blood Vdelta1+ controls, thymic delta-chain sequences included approximately 21% Vdelta2 and few Vdelta3. Thymic TRG and TRD repertoires appeared highly polyclonal.

Sequences come from RNA converted to cDNA by reverse transcription. The CDR3 regions were amplified by multiplex PCR from V-gene primers to a constant-region primer. TCRdb fed the multiplex PCR reads to CATT. This table holds some 37,000 gamma-chain clones, over 20% found once. The origin of this receptor is a girl under three years old who had congenital heart surgery. The sequencing input was Vdelta1+ gamma-delta thymocytes from the thymus. The subset was: FACS-sorted CD3+ TCRalphabeta- TCRVdelta1+ TCRVdelta2- thymocytes. The chain employs TRGV2 and TRGJ1 or TRGJ2. The CDR3: CATWDGPDKKLF. For the CDR3, the DNA is TGTGCCACCTGGGACGGGCCTGATAAGAAACTCTTT.